This T cell receptor beta chain was observed in a study of T cell responses to AZD1222 COVID-19 vaccine. Method: immunoSEQ multiplex PCR; TCRdb's copy keeps in-frame clones and lacks some. Among 90,000 to 140,000 clones, 70% to 90% were seen once, and the ten largest hold 9% to 9.5%. The source material was peripheral blood, sampled on day 0 of AZD1222 vaccination. This sequence was found in an adult in good health.

The CDR3 protein is CASSSTGTEETQYF. In nucleotides, the CDR3 is TGTGCCAGCAGCTCAACCGGGACAGAAGAGACCCAGTACTTC. The chain links TRBV7-6 to TRBJ2-5, with 7 bases fitting TRBD1. In germline, CDR1 is SGHVS, CDR2 FNYEAQ. CDR3 length: 14 residues. The V gene end was trimmed by 4 bases and the J gene end by 3 bases; junction bases not matched to a gene: 5.